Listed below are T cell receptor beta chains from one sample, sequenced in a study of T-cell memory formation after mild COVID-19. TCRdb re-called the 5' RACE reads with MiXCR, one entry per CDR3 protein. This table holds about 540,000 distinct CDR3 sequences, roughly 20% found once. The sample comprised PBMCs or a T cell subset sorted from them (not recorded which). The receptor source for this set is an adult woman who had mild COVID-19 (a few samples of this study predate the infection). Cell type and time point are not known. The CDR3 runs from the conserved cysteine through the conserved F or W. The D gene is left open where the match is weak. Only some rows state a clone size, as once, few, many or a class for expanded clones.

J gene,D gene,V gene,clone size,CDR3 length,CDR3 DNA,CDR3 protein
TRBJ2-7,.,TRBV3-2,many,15,TGTGCCAGCAGCCAAGATGGGACTAGCGCCTACGAGCAGTACTTC,CASSQDGTSAYEQYF
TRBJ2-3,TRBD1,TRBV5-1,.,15,TGCGCCAGCAGCACCGGGACAGGGGCACCAGATACGCAGTATTTT,CASSTGTGAPDTQYF
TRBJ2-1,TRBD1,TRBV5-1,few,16,TGCGCCAGCAGCCGCCGGGACAGGGAATCCTACAATGAGCAGTTCTTC,CASSRRDRESYNEQFF
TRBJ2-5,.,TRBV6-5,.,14,TGTGCCAGCAGCAGCGAAGGCATCCAAGAGACCCAGTACTTC,CASSSEGIQETQYF
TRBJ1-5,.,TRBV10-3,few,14,TGTGCCATCTGGGGTGGGGATAGCAATCAGCCCCAGCATTTT,CAIWGGDSNQPQHF
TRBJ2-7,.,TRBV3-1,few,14,TGTGCCAGCAGCCACTGGAGTCTCTCCTACGAGCAGTACTTC,CASSHWSLSYEQYF
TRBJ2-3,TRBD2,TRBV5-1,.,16,TGCGCCAGCAGCTTAATCGGGGGGGCCGAGACAGATACGCAGTATTTT,CASSLIGGAETDTQYF
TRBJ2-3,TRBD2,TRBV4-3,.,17,TGCGCCAGCAGCCAAGGGCCTAGCGGGGGCTATGCAGATACGCAGTATTTT,CASSQGPSGGYADTQYF
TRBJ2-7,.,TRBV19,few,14,TGTGCCAGTAGTATTTTGGTAGGCGACTACGAGCAGTACTTC,CASSILVGDYEQYF
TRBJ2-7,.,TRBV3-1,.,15,TGTGCCAGCAGCCAAGAGTCCCCAAGGGGGACTCAGCAGTACTTC,CASSQESPRGTQQYF
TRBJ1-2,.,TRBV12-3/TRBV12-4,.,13,TGTGCCAGCACCCCCGCACCCGGCTATGGCTACACCTTC,CASTPAPGYGYTF
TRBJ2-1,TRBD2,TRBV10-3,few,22,TGTGCCATCAGCCCGCGGGTGGGGACTAGCGGGGGGGCCGCTCCGTCCTACAATGAGCAGTTCTTC,CAISPRVGTSGGAAPSYNEQFF
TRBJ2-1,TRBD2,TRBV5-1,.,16,TGCGCCAGCAGCCACCAGACTAGCGGGGGGGCGCTTGAGCAGTTCTTC,CASSHQTSGGALEQFF
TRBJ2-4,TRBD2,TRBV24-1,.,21,TGTGCCACGCCACCGGGACTAGCGGGGGGAAACCGCCGCGTAGCCAAAAACATTCAGTACTTC,CATPPGLAGGNRRVAKNIQYF
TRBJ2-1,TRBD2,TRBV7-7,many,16,TGTGCCAGCAGCCCAATAGCGGGGGCCCCCTACAATGAGCAGTTCTTC,CASSPIAGAPYNEQFF
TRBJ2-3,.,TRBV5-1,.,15,TGCGCCAGCAGAAAGATCGAAGCGGGCTCAGATACGCAGTATTTT,CASRKIEAGSDTQYF
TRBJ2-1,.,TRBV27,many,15,TGTGCCAGCAGTATGCGAGTCCTCTCCTACAATGAGCAGTTCTTC,CASSMRVLSYNEQFF
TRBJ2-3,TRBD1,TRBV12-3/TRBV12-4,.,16,TGTGCCAGCAGTCGAACCGGGACAGGGAAAACAGATACGCAGTATTTT,CASSRTGTGKTDTQYF
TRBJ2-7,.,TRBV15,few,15,TGTGCCACCAGCCCCACGCAACGCCAGGGATACGAGCAGTACTTC,CATSPTQRQGYEQYF
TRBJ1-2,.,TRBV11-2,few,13,TGTGCCAGCAGCTCCCAAGTGGGGCGCGGCTACACCTTC,CASSSQVGRGYTF
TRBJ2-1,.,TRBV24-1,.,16,TGTGCCACCAGTGGTGGTCCTAGAGATAGGCACAATGAGCAGTTCTTC,CATSGGPRDRHNEQFF
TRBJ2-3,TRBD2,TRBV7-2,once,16,TGTGCCAGCAGCTTGAGGCCGGGACTAGCGTCCGATACGCAGTATTTT,CASSLRPGLASDTQYF
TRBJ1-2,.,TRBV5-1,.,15,TGCGCCAGCAGCCCTCGGACATACAAGGTGGATGGCTACACCTTC,CASSPRTYKVDGYTF
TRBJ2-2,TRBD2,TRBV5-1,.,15,TGCGCCAGCAGGCTAGCGGGGGCGAACACCGGGGAGCTGTTTTTT,CASRLAGANTGELFF
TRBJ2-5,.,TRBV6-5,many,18,TGTGCCAGCAGCCCCCTTGTGCTTATTAGCGGAAGGGTGGAGACCCAGTACTTC,CASSPLVLISGRVETQYF
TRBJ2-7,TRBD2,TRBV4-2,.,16,TGTGCCAGCAGCCAAGATCTACTAGCGGGATGGATCGAGCAGTACTTC,CASSQDLLAGWIEQYF
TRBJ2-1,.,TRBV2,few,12,TGTGCCAGCAGCGGACCCAACAATGAGCAGTTCTTC,CASSGPNNEQFF
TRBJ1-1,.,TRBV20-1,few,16,TGCAGTGCTAGAGCTAATTCAGCCAGGGTAAACACTGAAGCTTTCTTT,CSARANSARVNTEAFF
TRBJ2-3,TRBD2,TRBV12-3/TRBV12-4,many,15,TGTGCCAGCAGTCATACTAGCGGGGGTGCAGATACGCAGTATTTT,CASSHTSGGADTQYF
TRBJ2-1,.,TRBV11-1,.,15,TGTGCCAGCAGCCTGACTAGTTTGGCCTACAATGAGCAGTTCTTC,CASSLTSLAYNEQFF
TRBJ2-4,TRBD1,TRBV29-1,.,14,TGCAGCGTTGATGGAGGGGGACAGGGACGGAATCAGTACTTC,CSVDGGGQGRNQYF